Listed here are 28 T cell receptor beta chains from one sample, sequenced in a study of blood T cell repertoires in COVID-19. Method: immunoSEQ multiplex PCR; TCRdb's copy keeps in-frame clones and lacks some. Among about 59,000 clones, roughly 90% were seen once, and the ten largest hold 15% to 20%. Sequenced material: peripheral blood. Receptors were obtained from an elderly man with acute or convalescent COVID-19.

This chain uses TRBV30 with TRBJ2-1, with D perhaps TRBD1 (6 bases). Germline loops: CDR1 GTSNPN, CDR2 SVGIG (reference sequence). V was trimmed by 0 bases and J by 11 bases, leaving 14 bases between them. This CDR3 has 13 residues. The CDR3 coding sequence is TGTGCCTGGAGTGTAATTGGTCAGGGGAAGCAGTTCTTC. Residues: CAWSVIGQGKQFF.

This chain connects TRBV2 to TRBJ2-3, with a possible D match to TRBD2 (5 bases). The CDR3 is 14 residues long. V lost 7 bases and J lost 0, with 11 bases in between. Germline loops: CDR1 SNHLY, CDR2 FYNNEI. In nucleotides, the CDR3 is TGTGCCAGCAAGAGGGTAGAAAGCACAGATACGCAGTATTTT. It codes for CASKRVESTDTQYF.

The chain is built from TRBV19 and TRBJ2-5, with D unresolved. Per the germline V gene, CDR1 is LNHDA and CDR2 is SQIVND (reference sequence). Trimming shortened V by 2 bases and J by 4 bases, and 8 bases separated the two germline ends. This CDR3 has 13 amino acids. The CDR3 is CASSILLRETQYF. The CDR3, as DNA: TGTGCCAGTAGTATATTGCTAAGAGAGACCCAGTACTTC.

The CDR3 sequence: CASSQDPRNYGYTF. Here the CDR3 DNA reads TGTGCCAGCAGCCAAGACCCCCGGAACTATGGCTACACCTTC. The chain has TRBV4-2 and TRBJ1-2, with D hard to call. This CDR3 contains 14 residues. Per the germline V gene, CDR1 is LGHNA and CDR2 is YNFKEQ. V gave up 0 bases and J gave up 2 bases, with 7 bases separating them.

The V gene is TRBV3-1 (or the pseudogene TRBV3-2), the J gene TRBJ2-6; a possible D gene is TRBD1 (6 bases). CDR3 length: 15 residues. The V end lost 5 bases, the J end lost 1 base, and 9 bases lay between the germline ends. CDR1 LGHDT and CDR2 YNNKEL come from the germline V gene (reference sequence). The CDR3 is CASSYRVSGANVLTF. CDR3 DNA: TGTGCCAGCAGCTACAGGGTTTCTGGGGCCAACGTCCTGACTTTC.

The sample holds a few counts of this clone. V gene TRBV18 combines with J gene TRBJ2-7; the match to TRBD1 covers 7 bases. CDR1 is KGHSH, CDR2 LQKENI, per germline. The CDR3 runs to 14 residues. The trim removed 5 bases at V and 2 bases at J, leaving 6 bases unmatched. The CDR3 here is CASSGTTGAYEQYF. The CDR3, as DNA: TGTGCCAGCTCAGGGACCACAGGGGCCTACGAGCAGTACTTC.

The chain employs TRBV3-1 (or the pseudogene TRBV3-2) and TRBJ1-5; no definite D call. Germline CDR1 and CDR2: LGHDT and YNNKEL (reference sequence). The V end lost 1 base, the J end lost 2 bases, and 9 bases lay between the germline ends. The CDR3 has 15 residues. As DNA, the CDR3 is TGTGCCAGCAGCCAAGGGCACCAGGGCAATCAGCCCCAGCATTTT. This encodes CASSQGHQGNQPQHF.

The chain recombines TRBV3-1 (or the pseudogene TRBV3-2) with TRBJ1-1; 7 nucleotides align to TRBD1. The V and J ends lost 5 bases and 2 bases, in that order; junction bases with no gene match: 5. Germline V CDR1 and CDR2: LGHDT, YNNKEL (reference sequence). The CDR3 length is 14 residues. The CDR3 DNA sequence: TGTGCCAGCAGCTCACGGGACAGCAACACTGAAGCTTTCTTT. Its translation is CASSSRDSNTEAFF.

The CDR3 coding sequence is TGTGCCAGCAGCTTGGCAGTGAACACTGAAGCTTTCTTT. Encoded protein: CASSLAVNTEAFF. The V call is TRBV5-6, the J call TRBJ1-1; no clear D gene. Germline V gene sequence: CDR1 SGHDT, CDR2 YYEEEE. This CDR3 region has 13 residues. Trimming shortened V by 0 bases and J by 0 bases, and 3 bases separated the two germline ends.

The chain is built from TRBV18 and TRBJ2-2; 7 nucleotides agree with TRBD2. The CDR3 has 15 residues. J gave up 3 bases and V 2 bases, and 3 bases lay outside the gene matches. Germline CDR1 KGHSH, CDR2 LQKENI. The CDR3 loop is CASSPSGADTGELFF. The CDR3 coding sequence is TGTGCCAGCTCACCAAGCGGGGCAGACACCGGGGAGCTGTTTTTT.

J is TRBJ2-3 and V is TRBV7-9, with 8 bases identical to TRBD1. CDR1 and CDR2 from the germline V gene are SEHNR and FQNEAQ (reference sequence). Trimming removed 8 bases from V and 0 bases from J; junction bases left unmatched: 7. The CDR3 is made up of 15 amino acids. The CDR3 is CASAFTGGSTDTQYF. The CDR3 nucleotides are TGTGCCAGCGCTTTTACAGGGGGTAGCACAGATACGCAGTATTTT. Using reference TRBV7-9 and TRBJ2-3 for the parts outside the CDR3, the full variable domain is DTGVSQNPRHKITKRGQNVTFRCDPISEHNRLYWYRQTLGQGPEFLTYFQNEAQLEKSRLLSDRFSAERPKGSFSTLEIQRTEQGDSAMYLCASAFTGGSTDTQYFGPGTRLTVL.

The chain links TRBV6-1 to TRBJ2-7, with 9 bases identical to TRBD1. The V segment lost 4 bases and the J segment 2 bases; nucleotides outside the gene matches: 6. The CDR3 has 15 amino acids. Germline V gene data show CDR1 as MNHNS and CDR2 as SASEGT. The CDR3 DNA reads as TGTGCCAGCAGTGTAGCCGGGACAGGGACCTACGAGCAGTACTTC. Its protein is CASSVAGTGTYEQYF.

This clone was detected only a few times. The rearrangement links TRBV19 to TRBJ1-1, with a weak D call TRBD1 (5 bases). The CDR3 spans 14 residues. Trimming took 3 bases from V and 4 from J, leaving 12 bases between them. Germline V lookup: CDR1 LNHDA, CDR2 SQIVND (reference sequence). CDR3 sequence: CASSIKQGVTEAFF. The CDR3, as DNA: TGTGCCAGTAGTATTAAGCAGGGCGTCACTGAAGCTTTCTTT.

The chain couples TRBV5-6 to TRBJ1-3, with D possibly matching TRBD1 (5 bases). Germline-derived CDR1 and CDR2 are SGHDT and YYEEEE. The CDR3 has 15 amino acids. With 3 bases removed from V and 2 bases from J, the gap between germline ends came to 12 bases. The CDR3 region has the DNA TGTGCCAGCAGCTGGCGGGGCACGGCTGGAAACACCATATATTTT. This encodes CASSWRGTAGNTIYF. Using reference TRBV5-6 and TRBJ1-3 for the parts outside the CDR3, the full variable domain is DAGVTQSPTHLIKTRGQQVTLRCSPKSGHDTVSWYQQALGQGPQFIFQYYEEEERQRGNFPDRFSGHQFPNYSSELNVNALLLGDSALYLCASSWRGTAGNTIYFGEGSWLTVV.

The chain carries TRBV3-1 (or the pseudogene TRBV3-2) and TRBJ1-5; D gene ambiguous. CDR1 and CDR2 (germline): LGHDT, YNNKEL (reference sequence). This CDR3 comprises 18 residues. Trimming took off 1 base at V and 0 bases at J, with 16 bases between the two ends. The CDR3 reads CASSQGRVSPHSNQPQHF. DNA for the CDR3: TGTGCCAGCAGCCAAGGCCGGGTCTCGCCGCATAGCAATCAGCCCCAGCATTTT.

This chain uses TRBV21-1 with TRBJ1-5; TRBD1 is the table's D call, not checked against the DNA. TRBV21-1 corresponds to a pseudogene. This CDR3 is built from 15 residues. The DNA for the CDR3 is TGTGCCAGCAGCAGCCGGGACAGGCCTTTTCCTCCCCAGCATTTT. Amino acids: CASSSRDRPFPPQHF.

The chain links TRBV4-2 to TRBJ2-1, with D maybe TRBD2 (7 bases). Germline CDR1 reads LGHNA; CDR2 reads YNFKEQ. The CDR3 covers 14 residues. V was cut by 4 bases and J by 5 bases, with 12 bases left in between. In nucleotides, the CDR3 is TGTGCCAGCAGCCGGAGGGGGGGCGACAATGAGCAGTTCTTC. This translates into CASSRRGGDNEQFF.

This chain links TRBV3-1 (or the pseudogene TRBV3-2) with TRBJ2-7, with TRBD1 matching over 11 bases. The CDR3 consists of 17 residues. V shed 1 base and J 2 bases; nucleotides not matched to a gene: 7. Germline CDR1 reads LGHDT; CDR2 reads YNNKEL (reference sequence). The CDR3 spells CASSQVGDRGKAYEQYF. The CDR3 bases are TGTGCCAGCAGCCAAGTAGGGGACAGGGGGAAGGCCTACGAGCAGTACTTC.

This chain joins TRBV2 and TRBJ1-5; 8 bases agree with TRBD1. V shed 4 bases, J shed 6 bases, and the junction held 8 bases outside the gene matches. The CDR3 has 15 amino acids. Germline V gene data show CDR1 as SNHLY and CDR2 as FYNNEI. The CDR3 region is CASSAFSGGGQPQHF. CDR3 bases: TGTGCCAGCAGTGCCTTCTCAGGGGGCGGTCAGCCCCAGCATTTT.

The chain employs TRBV6-2 or TRBV6-3 and TRBJ1-5, with 11 bases aligning to TRBD1. The CDR3 sequence is 15 residues long. Germline V gives CDR1 MNHEY, CDR2 SVGEGT. With V trimmed by 4 bases and J by 6 bases, 5 bases remained unmatched. CDR3 nucleotides: TGTGCCAGCAGTTGGACAGGGGGCCAGTTTCAGCCCCAGCATTTT. Translation gives CASSWTGGQFQPQHF.

This chain connects TRBV6-6 to TRBJ1-2; the D is unclear. CDR3 size: 11 residues. V gave up 8 bases and J gave up 2 bases, with 6 bases separating them. From germline, CDR1 is MNHNY and CDR2 SVGAGI (reference sequence). CDR3 residues: CASGENYGYTF. The CDR3 coding sequence is TGTGCCAGCGGGGAGAACTATGGCTACACCTTC.

This chain connects TRBV24-1 to TRBJ2-3; 11 bases fit TRBD2. The germline V gene encodes CDR1 KGHDR and CDR2 SFDVKD. Trimming at V came to 5 bases and at J to 6 bases, leaving 3 bases not matched to a gene. This CDR3 has 14 amino acids. CDR3 region: CATSGLAGTDTQYF. DNA of the CDR3: TGTGCCACCAGTGGACTAGCGGGGACCGATACGCAGTATTTT.

Concerning this clone: The junction shows a germline mismatch at one end, possibly a read error. V usage is TRBV7-2 and J usage is TRBJ2-5, with D perhaps matching TRBD2 (5 bases). The germline V gene encodes CDR1 SGHTA and CDR2 FQGNSA. CDR3 length: 13 amino acids. The DNA of the CDR3 is TGTGCCAACAGCCCGCCGGGGAGAGGGACCCAGTACTTC. It specifies CANSPPGRGTQYF. Combining the CDR3 with reference TRBV7-2 and TRBJ2-5 gives the whole variable domain GAGVSQSPSNKVTEKGKDVELRCDPISGHTALYWYRQSLGQGLEFLIYFQGNSAPDKSGLPSDRFSAERTGGSVSTLTIQRTQQEDSAVYLCANSPPGRGTQYFGPGTRLLVL.

V and J are TRBV19 and TRBJ2-6; D is perhaps TRBD2 (5 bases). Per the germline V gene, CDR1 is LNHDA and CDR2 is SQIVND (reference sequence). V was clipped by 1 base and J by 0 bases, with 10 bases between them. The CDR3 consists of 17 residues. This CDR3 reads CASSIGDRDSGANVLTF. The CDR3 region has the DNA TGTGCCAGTAGTATAGGAGACCGGGACTCTGGGGCCAACGTCCTGACTTTC.

The V and J genes are TRBV12-3 or TRBV12-4 and TRBJ2-5; 7 nucleotides line up with TRBD1. The CDR3 loop spans 13 amino acids. With 5 bases clipped from V and 1 base from J, the junction kept 1 base outside the gene matches. CDR3 nucleotides: TGTGCCAGCAGTGGGACAGTCCAAGAGACCCAGTACTTC. Its translation: CASSGTVQETQYF.

The rearrangement joins TRBV7-3 to TRBJ2-1, with 10 positions matching TRBD2. The CDR3 is made up of 21 amino acids. Germline-derived CDR1 and CDR2 are SGHTA and FQGTGA. Unmatched junction bases numbered 18, after V lost 4 bases and J lost 0 bases. The CDR3 nucleotides read TGTGCCAGCAGCTCTCTCGGCTCGGGCCTAGCGGGGGCAAGCTCCTACAATGAGCAGTTCTTC. Amino acids: CASSSLGSGLAGASSYNEQFF. The variable domain in full, completed from reference TRBV7-3 and TRBJ2-1, reads GAGVSQTPSNKVTEKGKYVELRCDPISGHTALYWYRQSLGQGPEFLIYFQGTGAADDSGLPNDRFFAVRPEGSVSTLKIQRTERGDSAVYLCASSSLGSGLAGASSYNEQFFGPGTRLTVL.

This chain uses TRBV5-1 with TRBJ2-7, with TRBD1 identical over 8 bases. J was trimmed by 5 bases and V by 0 bases; bases with no gene match: 4. CDR1 is SGHRS, CDR2 YFSETQ, per germline. The CDR3 length is 14 residues. This CDR3 reads CASSLEWTGNEQYF. The CDR3 DNA is TGCGCCAGCAGCTTGGAGTGGACAGGGAACGAGCAGTACTTC. Based on the CDR3 plus reference TRBV5-1 and TRBJ2-7, the full variable domain is KAGVTQTPRYLIKTRGQQVTLSCSPISGHRSVSWYQQTPGQGLQFLFEYFSETQRNKGNFPGRFSGRQFSNSRSEMNVSTLELGDSALYLCASSLEWTGNEQYFGPGTRLTVT.

The chain uses TRBV5-1 and TRBJ2-1; D is unresolved. The length of the CDR3 is 15 residues. V lost 2 bases and J lost 3, with 12 bases in between. Germline-derived CDR1 and CDR2 are SGHRS and YFSETQ. DNA for the CDR3: TGCGCCAGCAGCTTATTGGCAGGCGACTACAATGAGCAGTTCTTC. The encoded protein is CASSLLAGDYNEQFF.